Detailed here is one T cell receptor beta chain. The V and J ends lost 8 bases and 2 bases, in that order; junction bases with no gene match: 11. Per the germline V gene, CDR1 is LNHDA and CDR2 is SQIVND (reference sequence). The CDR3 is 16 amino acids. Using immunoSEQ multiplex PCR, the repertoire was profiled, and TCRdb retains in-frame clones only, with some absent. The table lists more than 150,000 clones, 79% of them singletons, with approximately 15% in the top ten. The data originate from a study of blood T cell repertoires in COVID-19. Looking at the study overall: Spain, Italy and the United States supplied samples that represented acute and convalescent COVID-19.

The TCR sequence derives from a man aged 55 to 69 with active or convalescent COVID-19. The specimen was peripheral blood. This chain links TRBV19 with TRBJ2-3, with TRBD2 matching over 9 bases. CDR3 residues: CASRTGTSLPTDTQYF. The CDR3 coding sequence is TGTGCCAGTCGGACCGGGACTAGCCTCCCCACAGATACGCAGTATTTT.